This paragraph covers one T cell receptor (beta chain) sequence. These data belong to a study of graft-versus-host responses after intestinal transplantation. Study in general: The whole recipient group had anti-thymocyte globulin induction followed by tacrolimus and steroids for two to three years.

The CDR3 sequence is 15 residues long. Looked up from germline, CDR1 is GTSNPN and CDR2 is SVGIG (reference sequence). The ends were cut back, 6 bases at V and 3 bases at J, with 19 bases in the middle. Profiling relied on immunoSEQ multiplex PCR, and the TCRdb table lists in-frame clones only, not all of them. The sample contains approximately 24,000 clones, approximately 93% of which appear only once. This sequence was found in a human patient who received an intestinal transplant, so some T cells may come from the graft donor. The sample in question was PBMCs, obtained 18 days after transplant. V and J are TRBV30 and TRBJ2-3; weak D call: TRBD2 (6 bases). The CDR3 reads CACQEKGRGTDTQYF. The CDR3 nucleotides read TGTGCCTGCCAAGAAAAAGGACGGGGGACAGATACGCAGTATTTT.